Reported below is one TCR beta chain. In the authors' workflow: The authors estimated nucleated cell counts from reference gene primer amplification. Sequencing used immunoSEQ multiplex PCR; TCRdb keeps in-frame clones, though not all of them. The V and J calls and clone size come from that table; D and trimming were worked out from the DNA. In the table there are about 160,000 clones, just over 90% of which are singletons. The CDR3 is 15 amino acids. The trim removed 5 bases at V and 0 bases at J, leaving 7 bases unmatched. Germline assignment: CDR1 SGHAT and CDR2 FQNNGV. The source of the sample is a study of blood T cell repertoires in COVID-19. Study overall: Spain, Italy and the United States supplied samples that represented acute and convalescent COVID-19. T cells, B-cell-depleted T cells, or PBMCs provided the cDNA or gDNA that served as material.

Sequencing was done on a sample of peripheral blood. The source is a man between 18 and 29 years old with acute or convalescent COVID-19. The V and J genes are TRBV11-2 and TRBJ2-7, with 7 bases that match TRBD1. CDR3 in amino acids: CASSLKGTASYEQYF. CDR3 DNA sequence: TGTGCCAGCAGCCTAAAGGGGACAGCCTCCTACGAGCAGTACTTC.